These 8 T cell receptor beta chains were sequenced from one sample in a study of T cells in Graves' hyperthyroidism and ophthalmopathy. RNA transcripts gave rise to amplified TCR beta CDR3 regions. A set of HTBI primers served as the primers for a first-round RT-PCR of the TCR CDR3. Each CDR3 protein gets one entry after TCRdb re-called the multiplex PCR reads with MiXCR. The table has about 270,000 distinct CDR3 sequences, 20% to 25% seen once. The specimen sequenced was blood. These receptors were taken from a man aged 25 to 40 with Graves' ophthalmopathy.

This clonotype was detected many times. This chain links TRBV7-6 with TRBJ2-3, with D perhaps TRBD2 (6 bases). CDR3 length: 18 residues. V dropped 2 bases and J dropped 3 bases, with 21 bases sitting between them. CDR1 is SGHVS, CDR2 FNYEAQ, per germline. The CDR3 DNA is TGTGCCAGCAGCTTAAGGACCGGCACAGGAGGGCGGACAGATACGCAGTATTTT. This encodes CASSLRTGTGGRTDTQYF.

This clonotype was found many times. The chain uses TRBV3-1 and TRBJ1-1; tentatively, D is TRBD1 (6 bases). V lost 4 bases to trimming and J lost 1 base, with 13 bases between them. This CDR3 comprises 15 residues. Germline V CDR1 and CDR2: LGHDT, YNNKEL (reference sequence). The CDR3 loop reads CASSPRLGGNTEAFF. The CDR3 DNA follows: TGTGCCAGCAGCCCACGACTAGGGGGGAACACTGAAGCTTTCTTT.

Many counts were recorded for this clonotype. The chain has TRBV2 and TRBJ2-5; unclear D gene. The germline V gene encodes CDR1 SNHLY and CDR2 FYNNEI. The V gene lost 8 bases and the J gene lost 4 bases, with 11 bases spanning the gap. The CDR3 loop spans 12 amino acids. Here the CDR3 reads CASLQTRETQYF. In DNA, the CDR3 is TGTGCCAGCCTCCAGACGCGAGAGACCCAGTACTTC.

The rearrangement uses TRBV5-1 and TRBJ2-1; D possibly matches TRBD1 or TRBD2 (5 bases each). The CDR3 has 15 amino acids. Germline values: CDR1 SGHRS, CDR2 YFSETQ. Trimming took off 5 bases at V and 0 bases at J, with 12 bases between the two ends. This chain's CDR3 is CASRGDHPSYNEQFF. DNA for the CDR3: TGCGCCAGCAGGGGGGACCACCCCTCCTACAATGAGCAGTTCTTC.

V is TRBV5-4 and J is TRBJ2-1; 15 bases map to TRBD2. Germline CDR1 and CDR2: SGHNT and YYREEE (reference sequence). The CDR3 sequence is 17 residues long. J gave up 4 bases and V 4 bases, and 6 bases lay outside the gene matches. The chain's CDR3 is CASSPGTSGRSYNEQFF. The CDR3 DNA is TGTGCCAGCAGCCCGGGGACTAGCGGGAGGTCGTACAATGAGCAGTTCTTC.

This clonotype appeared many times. The CDR3 protein is CASSLGVSKADEQFF. For the CDR3, the DNA is TGTGCCAGCAGCTTAGGAGTATCAAAGGCGGATGAGCAGTTCTTC. This chain uses TRBV11-3 with TRBJ2-1; no firm D call. The CDR3 length is 15 residues. CDR1 and CDR2 from the germline V gene are SGHNT and YENEEA. V was cut by 1 base and J by 8 bases, with 15 bases left in between.

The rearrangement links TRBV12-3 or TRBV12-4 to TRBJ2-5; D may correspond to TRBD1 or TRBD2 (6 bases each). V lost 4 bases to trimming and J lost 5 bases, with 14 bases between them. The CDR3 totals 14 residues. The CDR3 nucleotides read TGTGCCAGCAGTTCGGCGGGAAGGGGGGAGACCCAGTACTTC. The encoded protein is CASSSAGRGETQYF.

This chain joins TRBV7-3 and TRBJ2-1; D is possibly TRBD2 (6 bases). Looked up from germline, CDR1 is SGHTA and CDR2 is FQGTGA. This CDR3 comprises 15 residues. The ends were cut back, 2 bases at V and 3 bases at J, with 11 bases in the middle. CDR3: CASSLDIADYNEQFF. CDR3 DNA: TGTGCCAGCAGCTTAGATATAGCGGACTACAATGAGCAGTTCTTC. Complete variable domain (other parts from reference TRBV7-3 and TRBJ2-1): GAGVSQTPSNKVTEKGKYVELRCDPISGHTALYWYRQSLGQGPEFLIYFQGTGAADDSGLPNDRFFAVRPEGSVSTLKIQRTERGDSAVYLCASSLDIADYNEQFFGPGTRLTVL.